Listed here are 17 T cell receptor beta chains from one sample, sequenced in a study of Ad26.COV2.S vaccination and SARS-CoV-2 variants. Here immunoSEQ multiplex PCR was the method, and the copy in TCRdb shows in-frame clones only, minus some. This table holds fewer than 500,000 clones, around 90% found once. Treatment described: about 20 received Ad26.COV2.S at low or high dose, single or two shots; a few received placebo; per-sample allocation not given. After the first vaccine or placebo injection, samples were drawn on day 63. Material: peripheral blood, obtained in a trial of Ad26.COV2.S vaccine versus placebo. The receptors were gathered from a person between 18 and 59 years old who received the Ad26.COV2.S COVID-19 vaccine or a placebo.

The chain has TRBV29-1 and TRBJ1-1; no firm D call. Germline loops: CDR1 SQVTM, CDR2 ANQGSEA. V lost 5 bases to trimming and J lost 1 base, with 5 bases between them. This CDR3 contains 11 residues. The CDR3 coding sequence is TGCAGCGTTCGACAGAACACTGAAGCTTTCTTT. This gives the protein CSVRQNTEAFF.

The rearrangement joins TRBV5-5 to TRBJ2-5, with 7 bases identical to TRBD2. CDR1 and CDR2 from the germline V gene are SGHKS and YYEKEE (reference sequence). V lost 1 base and J lost 2; bases outside the gene matches: 8. The CDR3 runs to 16 residues. CDR3 in DNA: TGTGCCAGCAGCTTGAGGGCGGGGGTCGGTCAAGAGACCCAGTACTTC. This translates into CASSLRAGVGQETQYF.

This sequence joins TRBV19 and TRBJ2-2, with 7 bases matching TRBD1. J lost 0 bases, V lost 5 bases, and 6 bases had no gene match. Looked up from germline, CDR1 is LNHDA and CDR2 is SQIVND (reference sequence). The CDR3 spans 16 residues. CDR3 bases: TGTGCCAGTAGTCACCAGGGGGTTACGAACACCGGGGAGCTGTTTTTT. This sequence encodes CASSHQGVTNTGELFF.

The chain employs TRBV9 and TRBJ2-7; D may match TRBD1 or TRBD2 (5 bases each). V lost 0 bases, J lost 2 bases, and 12 bases lay in between. Germline V gene data show CDR1 as SGDLS and CDR2 as YYNGEE. This CDR3 is built from 15 residues. The CDR3 nucleotides read TGTGCCAGCAGCGTAGATCCGGGGACGGCCTACGAGCAGTACTTC. This gives the protein CASSVDPGTAYEQYF.

The J gene is TRBJ2-5, the V gene TRBV27; D remains unclear. CDR3 length: 11 residues. V shed 1 base and J shed 4 bases, with 1 base lying between them. The V gene's germline CDR1 is MNHEY and CDR2 SMNVEV (reference sequence). Here the CDR3 reads CASSLLETQYF. CDR3 nucleotides: TGTGCCAGCAGTTTATTAGAGACCCAGTACTTC.

The chain couples TRBV4-3 to TRBJ2-1; 8 bases line up with TRBD2. V was pared by 4 bases and J by 0 bases, with 8 bases of the junction left unmatched. This CDR3 is 17 amino acids long. In germline, CDR1 is LGHNA, CDR2 YSLEER. The CDR3 region is CASSRKTSGSSYNEQFF. DNA of the CDR3: TGCGCCAGCAGCCGCAAAACTAGCGGCAGCTCCTACAATGAGCAGTTCTTC.

The chain employs TRBV6-1 and TRBJ2-7; a weak D match, TRBD1 (6 bases). The germline CDR1 and CDR2 sequences are MNHNS and SASEGT. Trimming removed 1 base from V and 4 bases from J, with 8 bases in between. This CDR3 is built from 13 residues. CDR3 amino acids: CASSEGTAYEQYF. In DNA form, the CDR3 reads TGTGCCAGCAGTGAAGGGACAGCTTACGAGCAGTACTTC.

The chain carries TRBV6-2 or TRBV6-3 and TRBJ2-7, with TRBD1 matching 8 bases. Germline V lookup: CDR1 MNHEY, CDR2 SVGEGT. This CDR3 is built from 16 residues. Trimming cost V 4 bases and J 5 bases; bases outside gene matches: 13. CDR3 DNA: TGTGCCAGCAGTTCCCCCGTCAGGGGGCTTCTGGACGAGCAGTACTTC. It specifies CASSSPVRGLLDEQYF.

This clone was recorded once. This chain joins TRBV4-1 and TRBJ1-2, with D unclear. The CDR3 totals 16 residues. Germline CDR1 is MGHRA and CDR2 is YSYEKL. Trimming shortened V by 1 base and J by 1 base, and 13 bases separated the two germline ends. CDR3 amino acids: CASSQGRGNHNYGYTF. The CDR3, as DNA: TGCGCCAGCAGCCAAGGGCGTGGGAATCATAACTATGGCTACACCTTC.

V gene TRBV3-1 (or the pseudogene TRBV3-2) combines with J gene TRBJ2-1, with TRBD2 matching 7 bases. CDR3 size: 15 residues. Germline CDR1 and CDR2: LGHDT and YNNKEL (reference sequence). The junction had 4 bases not matched to a gene; V was cut back by 1 base and J by 4 bases. For the CDR3, the DNA is TGTGCCAGCAGCCAAGCGGGAGGATCGTACAATGAGCAGTTCTTC. Its protein is CASSQAGGSYNEQFF.

The V gene is TRBV19, the J gene TRBJ2-2; D is possibly TRBD2 (7 bases). The CDR3 spans 16 residues. Trimming pared 7 bases from V and 0 bases from J, leaving 15 bases between. CDR1 and CDR2 from the germline V gene are LNHDA and SQIVND (reference sequence). In DNA form, the CDR3 reads TGTGCCAGTACCCATTGGGAGGGGGCGAACACCGGGGAGCTGTTTTTT. The encoded protein is CASTHWEGANTGELFF.

The rearrangement joins TRBV27 to TRBJ2-2; 7 nucleotides agree with TRBD1. The germline V gene has CDR1 MNHEY and CDR2 SMNVEV (reference sequence). The CDR3 runs to 14 residues. J lost 3 bases, V lost 5 bases, and 3 bases had no gene match. The DNA of the CDR3 is TGTGCCAGCAGTCGGACAGGACACACCGGGGAGCTGTTTTTT. Amino acid sequence: CASSRTGHTGELFF.

The rearrangement links TRBV7-2 to TRBJ2-1; TRBD1 aligns across 7 bases. The CDR3 is 14 residues long. J gave up 7 bases and V 5 bases, and 8 bases lay outside the gene matches. Germline V gene sequence: CDR1 SGHTA, CDR2 FQGNSA. In DNA form, the CDR3 reads TGTGCCAGCAGCACCCGACAGGGTTGGAATGAGCAGTTCTTC. This encodes CASSTRQGWNEQFF.

The CDR3 nucleotides read TGTGCCGGGGGACAGGGATTCTCTGGGGCCAACGTCCTGACTTTC. Its translation: CAGGQGFSGANVLTF. This chain links TRBV30 with TRBJ2-6; TRBD1 agrees at 9 bases. Germline V gene sequence: CDR1 GTSNPN, CDR2 SVGIG (reference sequence). The CDR3 totals 15 residues. Trimming at V came to 8 bases and at J to 0 bases, leaving 5 bases not matched to a gene.

The chain joins TRBV4-3 to TRBJ2-1; D is ambiguous. Germline V gene sequence: CDR1 LGHNA, CDR2 YSLEER. The germline V and J ends were trimmed by 0 bases and 5 bases, with 11 bases remaining between them. The CDR3 runs 15 residues. The CDR3 reads CASSQEAATHNEQFF. The CDR3 DNA reads as TGCGCCAGCAGCCAAGAGGCGGCAACTCACAATGAGCAGTTCTTC.

This chain uses TRBV11-2 with TRBJ2-1; 14 nucleotides match TRBD2. CDR1 is SGHAT, CDR2 FQNNGV, per germline. This CDR3 is 15 amino acids long. V dropped 5 bases and J dropped 8; count of bases not matched to a gene: 5. CDR3 sequence: CASSPGTSGSYEQFF. The CDR3 coding sequence is TGTGCCAGCAGCCCCGGGACTAGCGGGAGCTATGAGCAGTTCTTC.

The chain has TRBV18 and TRBJ2-5; unclear D gene. V shed 0 bases and J shed 5 bases, with 10 bases lying between them. CDR1 and CDR2 (germline): KGHSH, LQKENI. CDR3 length: 14 amino acids. In nucleotides, the CDR3 is TGTGCCAGCTCACCACCGCTGGATCTCGAGACCCAGTACTTC. Its translation is CASSPPLDLETQYF. Combining the CDR3 with reference TRBV18 and TRBJ2-5 gives the whole variable domain NAGVMQNPRHLVRRRGQEARLRCSPMKGHSHVYWYRQLPEEGLKFMVYLQKENIIDESGMPKERFSAEFPKEGPSILRIQQVVRGDSAAYFCASSPPLDLETQYFGPGTRLLVL.